Sequencing of this TCR beta chain was carried out in a study of patients and donors after allogeneic stem cell transplantation. TCRdb re-called the RT-PCR reads with MiXCR, one entry per CDR3 protein. The profile shows about 200,000 distinct CDR3 sequences, 41% of them singletons. CDR3 length: 18 residues. Germline V gene sequence: CDR1 ENHRY, CDR2 SYGVKD. The ends were cut back, 3 bases at V and 4 bases at J, with 24 bases in the middle. Sequencing was performed on blood, either unsorted or a sorted T cell fraction (not recorded which). The V call is TRBV10-3, the J call TRBJ1-1; D unclear. This clonotype originated in a human donor who was either an allogeneic HSCT recipient or a stem cell or donor lymphocyte infusion donor (not recorded which). It is not recorded whose cells these are; they may come from a transplant donor. CDR3 protein: CAISESDPSTWSGTEAFF. The CDR3 nucleotides read TGTGCCATCAGTGAATCAGACCCCTCTACATGGAGCGGCACTGAAGCTTTCTTT.